This T cell receptor beta chain derives from a study of Ad26.COV2.S vaccination and SARS-CoV-2 variants. Across the study: COV1001, an Ad26.COV2.S trial, supplied this vaccine-arm donor. Once, or twice with 56 days between doses, Ad26.COV2.S was given intramuscularly. General observations from the study: Vaccinated individuals (as opposed to placebo recipients) had higher spike-specific TCR breadth. People who got the vaccine or the placebo had similar non-spike TCR breadth.

Concerning this clone: What it recognizes is unknown.

Specified treatment: some 20 received Ad26.COV2.S at low or high dose, single or two shots; about 5 received placebo; per-sample allocation not given. Following the first vaccine or placebo injection, samples were taken on day 63. This CDR3 has 13 amino acids. Germline-derived CDR1 and CDR2 are KGHSH and LQKENI. V dropped 3 bases and J dropped 6; count of bases not matched to a gene: 4. TCRdb's copy holds only in-frame clones and misses some; the assay was immunoSEQ multiplex PCR. This sample yields fewer than 400,000 clones, of which roughly nine tenths are seen a single time; roughly 3.5% belongs to the top ten.

The sample in question was peripheral blood, obtained in a trial of Ad26.COV2.S vaccine versus placebo. This clonotype was sampled from a person aged 18-65 years who received the Ad26.COV2.S COVID-19 vaccine or a placebo. The V gene is TRBV18, the J gene TRBJ1-2; TRBD1 aligns across 7 bases. The CDR3 region is CASSPAGGDGYTF. The CDR3 bases are TGTGCCAGCTCACCGGCAGGGGGGGATGGCTACACCTTC.